Reported below is one T cell receptor beta chain. Looked up from germline, CDR1 is SSHAT and CDR2 is FNYEAQ (reference sequence). CDR3 length: 10 amino acids. This sample stems from a study of blood T cell repertoires in COVID-19. Study as a whole: COVID-19 samples, acute and convalescent, were from the United States, Italy and Spain.

Seattle cases were enrolled at active infection and followed longitudinally. Data came from immunoSEQ multiplex PCR; TCRdb stores just in-frame clones and leaves some out. The sample lists about 160,000 clones, less than 85% occurring once. Material for sequencing was peripheral blood. The genes are TRBV7-7 and TRBJ2-5; 8 nucleotides line up with TRBD1. This sequence originates from a woman between 40 and 50 years old with COVID-19, enrolled during active disease. The CDR3 region is CATGVETQYF. CDR3 bases: TGTGCGACAGGGGTAGAGACCCAGTACTTC.